This is a list of T cell receptor beta chains from one sample in a study of regulatory T cells in long-lasting Graves disease. TCRdb processed the multiplex PCR reads anew with MiXCR; each CDR3 protein has one entry. The sample lists 450,000 to 500,000 distinct CDR3 sequences, roughly 17% occurring once. These sequences were also reported in another study, on T cells in Graves' hyperthyroidism and ophthalmopathy.

The specimen was peripheral blood mononuclear cells (PBMCs), collected at new diagnosis, from a patient treated with antithyroid drugs. These TCRs come from a man in his forties with Graves disease. Each CDR3 is given with its conserved first and last residue. A D gene is named only where the DNA matches it firmly. Expanded clones are given a class, and other clones once, few, many or no size at all.

few	TRBV7-9	-	TRBJ2-3	CASSHGTDTDTQYF	TGTGCCAGCAGCCACGGGACGGACACAGATACGCAGTATTTT
many	TRBV7-9	TRBD2	TRBJ2-5	CASSSTQRDGETQYF	TGTGCCAGCAGCAGCACGCAGCGGGACGGAGAGACCCAGTACTTC
many	TRBV27	-	TRBJ2-1	CASSLSPNEQFF	TGTGCCAGCAGCTTAAGCCCGAATGAGCAGTTCTTC
many	TRBV20-1	-	TRBJ2-3	CSARDRRTPQNTQYF	TGCAGTGCTAGAGATAGGAGGACCCCACAGAATACGCAGTATTTT
few	TRBV27	TRBD2	TRBJ2-7	CASSPGTSGRAGQYF	TGTGCCAGCAGCCCCGGGACTAGCGGGAGAGCGGGGCAGTACTTC
many	TRBV11-2	TRBD1	TRBJ2-1	CASSLRTGGYNEQFF	TGTGCCAGCAGCTTGCGGACAGGGGGCTACAATGAGCAGTTCTTC
few	TRBV28	TRBD2	TRBJ2-4	CASSLGLAGGTYF	TGTGCCAGCAGTTTGGGACTAGCGGGAGGGACCTACTTC
many	TRBV12-3/TRBV12-4	-	TRBJ1-2	CASRRPPGGYTF	TGTGCCAGCAGACGTCCCCCGGGTGGCTACACCTTC
many	TRBV9	-	TRBJ2-5	CASSVDGVGQETQYF	TGTGCCAGCAGCGTAGATGGAGTAGGGCAAGAGACCCAGTACTTC
-	TRBV12-3/TRBV12-4	-	TRBJ2-3	CASRARGGFTDTQYF	TGTGCCAGCAGAGCTAGGGGGGGGTTCACAGATACGCAGTATTTT
-	TRBV2	-	TRBJ2-7	CASRVSFGSPHMGAYEQYF	TGTGCCAGCAGGGTCTCCTTCGGCAGCCCGCACATGGGCGCCTACGAGCAGTACTTC
-	TRBV7-9	-	TRBJ1-2	CASSSNTENYGYTF	TGTGCCAGCAGCTCTAATACAGAAAACTATGGCTACACCTTC
-	TRBV15	-	TRBJ2-1	CATGGETYNEQFF	TGTGCCACCGGAGGGGAAACCTACAATGAGCAGTTCTTC
many	TRBV30	TRBD2	TRBJ2-1	CAWSVTSGAYNEQFF	TGTGCCTGGAGTGTAACTAGCGGAGCCTACAATGAGCAGTTCTTC
few	TRBV27	-	TRBJ1-2	CASSFIGGLGYGYTF	TGTGCCAGCAGTTTTATCGGGGGCCTTGGCTATGGCTACACCTTC
-	TRBV5-4	-	TRBJ2-2	CASSLPGQKSGELFF	TGTGCCAGCAGCTTGCCGGGACAAAAGTCAGGGGAGCTGTTTTTT
few	TRBV30	-	TRBJ1-2	CAWAPKGRGYGYTF	TGTGCCTGGGCGCCAAAGGGCAGGGGCTATGGCTACACCTTC
many	TRBV6-1	-	TRBJ1-6	CASSEVVNSPLHF	TGTGCCAGCAGTGAAGTCGTCAATTCACCCCTCCACTTT
many	TRBV11-2	-	TRBJ1-1	CASSLRGNGGVGAFF	TGTGCCAGCAGCTTAAGAGGCAACGGCGGCGTTGGGGCTTTCTTT
many	TRBV7-2	TRBD1	TRBJ1-4	CASSRRGLSEKLFF	TGTGCCAGCAGCCGAAGGGGGCTTAGTGAAAAACTGTTTTTT
many	TRBV20-1	-	TRBJ2-2	CSARGRVLAANTGELFF	TGCAGTGCTAGAGGCCGGGTACTAGCCGCGAACACCGGGGAGCTGTTTTTT
-	TRBV11-2	-	TRBJ1-2	CASSLSFRRQFGDGYTF	TGTGCCAGCAGCTTGTCGTTTCGTCGACAGTTCGGGGATGGCTACACCTTC
-	TRBV24-1	-	TRBJ2-3	CATSDAGTHTDTQYF	TGTGCCACCAGTGACGCCGGGACGCACACAGATACGCAGTATTTT
few	TRBV9	-	TRBJ2-2	CASSVALVDGELFF	TGTGCCAGCAGCGTAGCTTTAGTGGACGGGGAGCTGTTTTTT
-	TRBV28	TRBD1	TRBJ2-6	CASSLSPGTGSRPGANVLTF	TGTGCCAGCAGTTTATCCCCTGGGACAGGGAGTCGACCTGGGGCCAACGTCCTGACTTTC
-	TRBV25-1	-	TRBJ1-1	CASSSIFEGEAFF	TGTGCCAGCAGCTCGATTTTTGAGGGTGAAGCTTTCTTT
many	TRBV18	-	TRBJ2-7	CASSPREWSEQYF	TGTGCCAGCTCACCCCGAGAGTGGAGCGAGCAGTACTTC
many	TRBV20-1	TRBD1	TRBJ1-1	CSARKGAQNTEAFF	TGCAGTGCTAGGAAGGGGGCTCAGAACACTGAAGCTTTCTTT
many	TRBV10-3	TRBD2	TRBJ2-7	CAISEGGLAGEAEQYF	TGTGCCATCAGTGAGGGCGGGTTAGCGGGAGAGGCCGAGCAGTACTTC
many	TRBV20-1	TRBD2	TRBJ2-7	CSARDLAASGDYEQYF	TGCAGTGCTAGAGATCTTGCGGCTAGCGGAGACTACGAGCAGTACTTC
many	TRBV28	-	TRBJ1-1	CASKELGAGNTEAFF	TGTGCCAGCAAAGAGTTGGGGGCCGGGAACACTGAAGCTTTCTTT
-	TRBV7-8	TRBD1	TRBJ1-5	CASSPRTGGIQPQHF	TGTGCCAGCAGCCCCCGGACAGGGGGCATTCAGCCCCAGCATTTT